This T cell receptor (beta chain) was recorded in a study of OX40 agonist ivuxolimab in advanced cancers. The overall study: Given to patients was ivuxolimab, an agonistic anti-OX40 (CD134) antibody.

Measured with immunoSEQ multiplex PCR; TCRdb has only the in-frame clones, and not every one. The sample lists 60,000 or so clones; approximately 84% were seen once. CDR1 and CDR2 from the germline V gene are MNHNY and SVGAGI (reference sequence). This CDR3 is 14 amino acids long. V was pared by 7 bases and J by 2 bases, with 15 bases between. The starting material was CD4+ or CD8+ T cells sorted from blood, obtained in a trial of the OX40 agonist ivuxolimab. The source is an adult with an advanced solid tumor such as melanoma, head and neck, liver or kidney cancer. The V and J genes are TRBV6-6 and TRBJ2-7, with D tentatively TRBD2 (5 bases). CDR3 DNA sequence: TGTGCCAGCAAGCCCTTCGGGGTCGCCTACGAGCAGTACTTC. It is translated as CASKPFGVAYEQYF.